The 30 T cell receptor beta chains below come from one sample, sequenced in a study of regulatory T cells in long-lasting Graves disease. Assembly of TCR beta libraries relied on iRepertoire HTBI primers together with Arm-PCR of CDR3 regions. TCRdb used MiXCR to reprocess the multiplex PCR reads, holding one entry per CDR3 protein. This table holds hundreds of thousands of distinct CDR3 sequences, around 21% found once. Time point noted: persistent/refractory GD, antithyroid drugs over 5 years with positive TRAb. RNA from PBMCs was the source of the TCR library. Specimen: peripheral blood mononuclear cells (PBMCs), collected when the disease was refractory, from a patient treated with antithyroid drugs. These receptors all come from a female donor with Graves disease.

This clonotype appeared a few times. This chain links TRBV7-9 with TRBJ2-7; 8 nucleotides align to TRBD2. Germline assignment: CDR1 SEHNR and CDR2 FQNEAQ (reference sequence). The CDR3 totals 14 residues. V trimming: 7 bases; J trimming: 7 bases; junction bases outside the gene matches: 12. CDR3 protein: CASTLSGGVLEQYF. In nucleotides, the CDR3 is TGTGCCAGCACCCTCAGCGGGGGTGTATTAGAGCAGTACTTC.

This clonotype was seen repeatedly, ten times or more. J is TRBJ2-4 and V is TRBV2; 9 nucleotides match TRBD1. From germline, CDR1 is SNHLY and CDR2 FYNNEI. This CDR3 contains 16 residues. V dropped 6 bases and J dropped 0; count of bases not matched to a gene: 6. The CDR3 is CASSRTGEIAKNIQYF. The CDR3 DNA sequence: TGTGCCAGCAGCCGGACAGGGGAAATAGCCAAAAACATTCAGTACTTC. The whole variable domain, remainder taken from reference TRBV2 and TRBJ2-4, is EPEVTQTPSHQVTQMGQEVILRCVPISNHLYFYWYRQILGQKVEFLVSFYNNEISEKSEIFDDQFSVERPDGSNFTLKIRSTKLEDSAMYFCASSRTGEIAKNIQYFGAGTRLSVL.

This clonotype was found many times. This chain connects TRBV28 to TRBJ1-5; no firm D call. This CDR3 region has 13 residues. V lost 5 bases, J lost 5 bases, and 10 bases lay in between. Germline V lookup: CDR1 MDHEN, CDR2 SYDVKM. As DNA, the CDR3 is TGTGCCAGCAGTAACAGCCTCGATCAGCCCCAGCATTTT. Translating gives CASSNSLDQPQHF.

In this sample, this clonotype turned up a few times. The J gene is TRBJ2-3, the V gene TRBV12-3 or TRBV12-4, with 7 bases aligning to TRBD2. The CDR3 consists of 17 residues. V was clipped by 3 bases and J by 6 bases; unmatched bases: 15. CDR3: CASSLGYPGLRADTQYF. The CDR3 DNA sequence: TGTGCCAGCAGTTTGGGATACCCGGGACTACGTGCTGATACGCAGTATTTT.

This sequence joins TRBV30 and TRBJ1-1; unclear D gene. This CDR3 has 16 amino acids. Trimming shortened V by 7 bases and J by 6 bases, and 27 bases separated the two germline ends. CDR1 and CDR2 from the germline V gene are GTSNPN and SVGIG (reference sequence). The CDR3 DNA follows: TGTGCCTTTGCGGCAGATCCTAGAACGGGTGGCTCTGAAGCTTTCTTT. It yields the protein CAFAADPRTGGSEAFF. Complete variable domain (other parts from reference TRBV30 and TRBJ1-1): SQTIHQWPATLVQPVGSPLSLECTVEGTSNPNLYWYRQAAGRGLQLLFYSVGIGQISSEVPQNLSASRPQDRQFILSSKKLLLSDSGFYLCAFAADPRTGGSEAFFGQGTRLTVV.

The chain uses TRBV7-2 and TRBJ2-3, with a tentative D call TRBD2 (6 bases). The ends were cut back, 5 bases at V and 3 bases at J, with 12 bases in the middle. The CDR3 is 14 residues long. Germline V CDR1 and CDR2: SGHTA, FQGNSA. This CDR3 is CASSPGAGTDTQYF. CDR3 DNA sequence: TGTGCCAGCAGCCCCGGGGCGGGAACAGATACGCAGTATTTT.

This clonotype has only a few counts. A much larger clone lies one base from this, so it may be a read error. The DNA of the CDR3 is TGTGCCAGCAGTTTAATCGACAGCACGAACACTGAAGCTTTCTTT. Protein product: CASSLIDSTNTEAFF. This rearrangement joins TRBV12-3 or TRBV12-4 to TRBJ1-1; weak D call: TRBD1 (5 bases). V was trimmed by 2 bases and J by 1 base, leaving 11 bases between them. The CDR3 sequence is 15 residues long.

This chain joins TRBV12-3 or TRBV12-4 and TRBJ1-1, with 9 bases fitting TRBD1. CDR3 length: 16 amino acids. Trimming took 8 bases from V and 1 from J; bases not matched to a gene: 11. The CDR3 nucleotides are TGTGCCAGCTTGCGCCGGACAGGGGTCACGAACACTGAAGCTTTCTTT. It encodes CASLRRTGVTNTEAFF.

This clonotype has just a few counts. This rearrangement joins TRBV12-3 or TRBV12-4 to TRBJ1-1; 7 nucleotides match TRBD1. CDR3 length: 14 amino acids. V lost 9 bases to trimming and J lost 1 base; unmatched junction nucleotides: 8. The CDR3 loop reads CASYKGQTNTEAFF. CDR3 in DNA: TGTGCCAGTTACAAGGGACAGACGAACACTGAAGCTTTCTTT.

The CDR3 nucleotides read TGTGCCAGCAGTTACCCCGACACAGATACGCAGTATTTT. Its protein is CASSYPDTDTQYF. The V and J genes are TRBV6-5 and TRBJ2-3; D gene ambiguous. The CDR3 loop spans 13 amino acids. Germline V CDR1 and CDR2: MNHEY, SVGAGI. Trimming stripped 2 bases from V and 2 bases from J, with 5 bases between.

The chain combines TRBV30 with TRBJ1-2, with D unresolved. Germline V gives CDR1 GTSNPN, CDR2 SVGIG (reference sequence). The CDR3 consists of 12 residues. Trimming removed 4 bases from V and 6 bases from J, with 12 bases in between. The CDR3 nucleotides read TGTGCCTGGACCCGTCCGGGGAATGGCTACACCTTC. It encodes CAWTRPGNGYTF.

Many counts were recorded for this clonotype. The CDR3 sequence: CASSRPGRTYEQYF. The CDR3 DNA follows: TGTGCCAGCAGCCGACCGGGTAGAACCTACGAGCAGTACTTC. The chain uses TRBV7-2 and TRBJ2-7; D is unresolved. Germline CDR1 is SGHTA and CDR2 is FQGNSA. V lost 5 bases and J lost 2, with 13 bases in between. The CDR3 covers 14 residues.

This clonotype showed up many times. The chain employs TRBV7-9 and TRBJ2-7; the D is unclear. The germline V and J ends were trimmed by 5 bases and 3 bases, with 8 bases remaining between them. CDR1 and CDR2 from the germline V gene are SEHNR and FQNEAQ (reference sequence). CDR3 length: 12 amino acids. In DNA form, the CDR3 reads TGTGCCAGCAGCGTCTCAAGCTACGAGCAGTACTTC. Translation: CASSVSSYEQYF.

This chain uses TRBV28 with TRBJ2-3, with D possibly TRBD1 on 5 matching bases. V was cut by 3 bases and J by 4 bases, with 14 bases left in between. CDR3 length: 15 residues. Germline V gene sequence: CDR1 MDHEN, CDR2 SYDVKM. The CDR3 sequence is CASSFSGARADTQYF. The CDR3 nucleotides are TGTGCCAGCAGTTTTAGTGGGGCCAGGGCAGATACGCAGTATTTT.

This clonotype was detected many times. This chain joins TRBV11-2 and TRBJ2-7; possibly TRBD1 for D (6 bases). The V gene's germline CDR1 is SGHAT and CDR2 FQNNGV. CDR3 length: 15 residues. Trimming left V 3 bases short and J 2 bases short, with 14 bases between. The CDR3 DNA reads TGTGCCAGCAGCTTGGGAACAGGGTCCACCTACGAGCAGTACTTC. This gives the protein CASSLGTGSTYEQYF.

The V and J genes are TRBV12-5 and TRBJ2-3; D may be TRBD2 (6 bases). Trimming took off 1 base at V and 0 bases at J, with 14 bases between the two ends. This CDR3 contains 17 residues. Germline loops: CDR1 LGHNT, CDR2 FRNRAP. The CDR3 nucleotides read TGTGCTAGTGGTTTGGGAACGAGACTAGAAAGCACAGATACGCAGTATTTT. This encodes CASGLGTRLESTDTQYF. Looking up the rest from reference TRBV12-5 and TRBJ2-3 gives the full variable domain: DARVTQTPRHKVTEMGQEVTMRCQPILGHNTVFWYRQTMMQGLELLAYFRNRAPLDDSGMPKDRFSAEMPDATLATLKIQPSEPRDSAVYFCASGLGTRLESTDTQYFGPGTRLTVL.

This clonotype was seen more than once but under ten times. The J gene is TRBJ2-7, the V gene TRBV6-1; D unclear. Germline CDR1 is MNHNS and CDR2 is SASEGT. V gave up 0 bases and J gave up 1 base, with 4 bases separating them. The CDR3 is made up of 13 amino acids. The CDR3 here is CASSEAPSYEQYF. The CDR3 DNA is TGTGCCAGCAGTGAAGCGCCGTCCTACGAGCAGTACTTC.

This clonotype was picked up a small number of times. This may come from a read error, since a much larger clone is one base off. This sequence joins TRBV2 and TRBJ2-7, with D possibly called TRBD1 or TRBD2 (5 bases each). The ends were cut back, 8 bases at V and 3 bases at J, with 11 bases in the middle. The germline gives CDR1 SNHLY, CDR2 FYNNEI. The CDR3 is 12 amino acids. The CDR3 bases are TGTGCCAGCCAGGGAGCTCACTACGAGCAGTACTTC. This encodes CASQGAHYEQYF.

The chain couples TRBV6-1 to TRBJ1-1; a weak D match, TRBD1 (5 bases). This CDR3 has 14 residues. V lost 6 bases, J lost 1 base, and 12 bases lay in between. CDR1 and CDR2 from the germline V gene are MNHNS and SASEGT. The CDR3 DNA follows: TGTGCCAGCAGGGGACCGGGCCAGAACACTGAAGCTTTCTTT. This encodes CASRGPGQNTEAFF.

Ten or more counts support this clonotype. This rearrangement joins TRBV28 to TRBJ2-5; 8 nucleotides match TRBD2. The CDR3 is made up of 13 amino acids. The J segment lost 5 bases and the V segment lost 4 bases, leaving 3 bases of the junction unmatched. CDR1 is MDHEN and CDR2 is SYDVKM in the germline V gene. The chain's CDR3 is CASSSGLVETQYF. The CDR3 region has the DNA TGTGCCAGCAGTTCGGGACTAGTGGAGACCCAGTACTTC.

This clonotype was counted at least ten times. This sequence joins TRBV27 and TRBJ2-7; TRBD2 aligns across 14 bases. Germline V gives CDR1 MNHEY, CDR2 SMNVEV (reference sequence). This CDR3 region has 14 residues. Losses at the gene ends were 8 bases for V and 5 bases for J; bases not matched to a gene: 5. The CDR3 protein is CASRLAGGPDEQYF. The CDR3 DNA reads as TGTGCCAGCCGACTAGCGGGAGGGCCGGACGAGCAGTACTTC.

This clonotype was detected a few times. For the CDR3, the DNA is TGTGCCAGCAGCTCGACTAGCGGGAGGCAAGAGACCCAGTACTTC. It is translated as CASSSTSGRQETQYF. The chain combines TRBV7-3 with TRBJ2-5; 13 positions match TRBD2. J lost 2 bases, V lost 4 bases, and 1 base had no gene match. CDR3 length: 15 residues. Looked up from germline, CDR1 is SGHTA and CDR2 is FQGTGA.

This clonotype was seen at least ten times. V gene TRBV28 combines with J gene TRBJ1-1; D might be TRBD1 (6 bases). The CDR3 length is 16 residues. V dropped 3 bases and J dropped 1 base, with 15 bases sitting between them. Germline loops: CDR1 MDHEN, CDR2 SYDVKM. The CDR3 coding sequence is TGTGCCAGCAGTTTTCCCCTAGGACAGCAGAACACTGAAGCTTTCTTT. This gives the protein CASSFPLGQQNTEAFF.

This clonotype was counted ten times or more. The chain links TRBV2 to TRBJ1-1; no clear D. The germline gives CDR1 SNHLY, CDR2 FYNNEI. This CDR3 has 13 amino acids. V was pared by 6 bases and J by 1 base, with 9 bases between. The CDR3 loop reads CASRVTKNTEAFF. The CDR3 nucleotides are TGTGCCAGCAGAGTGACAAAGAACACTGAAGCTTTCTTT.

This clonotype has a count of ten or more. V is TRBV6-2 or TRBV6-3 and J is TRBJ2-6; D is perhaps TRBD2 (6 bases). V was cut by 3 bases and J by 2 bases, with 17 bases left in between. CDR1 and CDR2 (germline): MNHEY, SVGEGT. This CDR3 is 18 amino acids long. The CDR3 spells CASSYPGGGLAGANVLTF. The CDR3 nucleotides read TGTGCCAGCAGTTATCCAGGAGGAGGGTTGGCTGGGGCCAACGTCCTGACTTTC.

The chain is built from TRBV20-1 and TRBJ1-1, with TRBD1 as a possible D gene (6 bases). Germline V CDR1 and CDR2: DFQATT, SNEGSKA (reference sequence). The CDR3 covers 14 residues. The ends were cut back, 0 bases at V and 5 bases at J, with 13 bases in the middle. The CDR3 region is CSARDQEGGTEAFF. The CDR3, as DNA: TGCAGTGCTAGAGATCAGGAGGGGGGAACTGAAGCTTTCTTT.

This clonotype was seen ten or more times. This chain uses TRBV7-2 with TRBJ1-2; D is unresolved. Looked up from germline, CDR1 is SGHTA and CDR2 is FQGNSA. V dropped 4 bases and J dropped 5 bases, with 17 bases sitting between them. The CDR3 runs to 15 residues. CDR3 nucleotide sequence: TGTGCCAGCAGCTCCACCTCGGGGAGTGGATATGGCTACACCTTC. The encoded protein is CASSSTSGSGYGYTF.

This clonotype was seen repeatedly, ten times or more. This chain joins TRBV6-1 and TRBJ1-1; the D is unclear. The V gene lost 3 bases and the J gene lost 3 bases, with 20 bases spanning the gap. Germline assignment: CDR1 MNHNS and CDR2 SASEGT. The CDR3 contains 17 residues. As DNA, the CDR3 is TGTGCCAGCAGTGATCCTATAGTGCCACGGGTGGACACTGAAGCTTTCTTT. The encoded protein is CASSDPIVPRVDTEAFF.

The V call is TRBV19, the J call TRBJ2-7, with 11 bases matching TRBD2. V shed 5 bases and J 6 bases; nucleotides not matched to a gene: 3. This CDR3 has 13 amino acids. Germline CDR1 reads LNHDA; CDR2 reads SQIVND (reference sequence). CDR3 amino acids: CASSELAGAEQYF. CDR3 nucleotide sequence: TGTGCCAGTAGTGAACTAGCGGGAGCCGAGCAGTACTTC.

This clonotype was seen only a few times. The chain joins TRBV9 to TRBJ2-5, with a weak D call TRBD1 (5 bases). Germline-derived CDR1 and CDR2 are SGDLS and YYNGEE. The CDR3 loop spans 15 amino acids. V gave up 4 bases and J gave up 5 bases, with 18 bases separating them. The CDR3 DNA follows: TGTGCCAGCAGCCCTACAATTGGGGCAGGCGAGACCCAGTACTTC. Its protein product is CASSPTIGAGETQYF.